What follows is one TCR beta chain and its context. Its antigen is unknown. A junction end diverges from the germline sequence, so it may reflect a read error. Distinct nucleotide sequences in the sample also encode this CDR3. This sample is part of a study of graft-versus-host responses after intestinal transplantation. The table came from immunoSEQ multiplex PCR; TCRdb's copy has only in-frame clones and leaves some out. The sample includes roughly 80,000 clones, over 80% of them seen just once. Study-level results: Detected in recipient marrow were GvH clones, some of which were first observed in ileum or blood.

The CDR3 totals 16 residues. Per the germline V gene, CDR1 is MGHRA and CDR2 is YSYEKL. This receptor was taken from a human patient who received an intestinal transplant, so some T cells may come from the graft donor. The chain has TRBV4-1 and TRBJ2-1; D perhaps matches TRBD2 (6 bases). The sequencing used PBMCs, collected 98 days after intestinal transplantation. CDR3 in DNA: TGCGCTAGCAGCCTACCCCCAGGAGGGGCCTACAATGAGCAGTTCTTC. It yields the protein CASSLPPGGAYNEQFF.